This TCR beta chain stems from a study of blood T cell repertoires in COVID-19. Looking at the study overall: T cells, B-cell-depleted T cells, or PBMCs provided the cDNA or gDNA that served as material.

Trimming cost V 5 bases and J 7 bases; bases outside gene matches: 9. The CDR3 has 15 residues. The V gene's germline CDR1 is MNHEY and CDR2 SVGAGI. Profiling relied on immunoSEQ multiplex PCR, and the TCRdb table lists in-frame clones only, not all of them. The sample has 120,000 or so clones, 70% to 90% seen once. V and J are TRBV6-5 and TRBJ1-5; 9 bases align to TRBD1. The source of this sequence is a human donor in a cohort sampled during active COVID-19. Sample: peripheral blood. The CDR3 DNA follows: TGTGCCAGCAGTCCGAGGACAGGGGTTAGGCAGCCCCAGCATTTT. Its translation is CASSPRTGVRQPQHF.